This paragraph reports one T cell receptor (beta chain). Germline V gives CDR1 MNHEY, CDR2 SVGAGI. This CDR3 has 12 amino acids. J gave up 8 bases and V 6 bases, and 6 bases lay outside the gene matches. In the original processing: Estimation of nucleated cell counts relied on the amplification of reference gene primers. Repertoires were generated with immunoSEQ multiplex PCR, while TCRdb's copy carries only in-frame clones and drops some. Clone size and V and J calls were adopted from that table, with D and trimming inferred from the DNA. This sample carries about 200,000 clones, 65% to 90% of them seen once, and the ten largest clones take roughly 13%. This specimen belongs to a study of blood T cell repertoires in COVID-19. Study summary: PBMCs, B-cell-depleted T cells, or T cells were the source of the cDNA or gDNA that made up the material.

The gene calls are TRBV6-5 and TRBJ1-1; 7 nucleotides line up with TRBD1. The origin of this receptor is a human donor in a cohort sampled during active COVID-19. The sequenced sample consisted of peripheral blood. The CDR3 protein is CASSLRGREAFF. CDR3 bases: TGTGCCAGCAGCCTGAGGGGGCGGGAAGCTTTCTTT.